The entry below describes one T cell receptor beta chain. No antigen is known for it. There are no base qualities to consult, and no much larger clone falls within one base. The sample is drawn from a study of shared clonotypes between healthy human individuals (dated by TCRdb to the early 2020s). General notes on the study: The cohort included three men and a couple of women between 18 and 49 years of age. For each donor, CD4 naive and CD4 memory were each run on three plates, CD8 naive on two plates, and CD8 memory on one plate. Between about 0.8 and 9 billion PBMCs per donor were obtained by leukapheresis. To estimate repertoire size and how much clonotypes are shared between individuals, the study performed deep sequencing of blood TCR repertoires from roughly five healthy adults. Libraries were prepared and TCR repertoires were sequenced by different laboratories using diverse techniques, in order to increase sequencing depth and limit assay-specific biases. The study at large found these results: Pairwise subsampling indicated that sequencing depth was expected to affect the degree of clonotype sharing among donors. Naive subsets generally had larger estimated clonotype richness than memory subsets. Because the study included a small number of donors, the genetic and exposure-history diversity represented was limited. Incomplete sequencing was indicated by rarefaction of sorted-subset datasets, despite the large sequencing depth. Sampling was limited to blood, and TCR repertoires in tissue likely differ from TCR repertoires in blood. About 4.5% of naive CD4, roughly 3.5% of naive CD8, 2.3% of memory CD4, and roughly 0.4% of memory CD8 clonotypes were shared across a few donors. Compared with non-shared clonotypes, the clonotypes found in all four sorted-subset donors had higher generation probabilities.

V was cut back by 0 bases and J by 6 bases, leaving a gap of 9 bases between them. The germline V gene supplies CDR1 SGDLS and CDR2 YYNGEE. From the cysteine up to the phenylalanine, the CDR3 has a length of 13 residues. Only CDR3 DNA remains: 39 bases, in frame from the first base. TCR CDR3 regions were amplified from genomic DNA by multiplex PCR using the deep immunoSEQ assay. Extracted genomic DNA from each cell subset was distributed evenly across all wells of several immunoSEQ 96-well plates, and each plate was treated as a replicate. For sorted subsets, approximately 0.2 ug of genomic DNA, equivalent to 25,000 to 30,000 T cell genomes, went into each replicate PCR. Purified libraries were measured with a Qubit 3.0 fluorometer, size-checked on a Bioanalyzer 2100, and measured again with the KAPA Library Quantification kit. Every immunoSEQ 96-well plate was sequenced on a separate single-read 150-cycle Illumina NextSeq 550 flow cell. The authors' analysis ran thus. Because the immunoSEQ output included only junctional sequences and no quality scores, the filtering could not be the same as the filtering used for full-length reads. To assign V/J genes and CDR3, sequences were annotated using PyIR, a Python wrapper for IgBLAST v1.9, with IMGT germline references. Reads were filtered out if the reads had weak V/J assignments (E-value above 1e-6), no CDR3, stop codons, out-of-frame junctions, or ambiguous translated residues. V3J clonotypes were defined as sequences sharing an identical inferred V gene, J gene, and CDR3 amino acid sequence. The percentage overlap between two repertoires was calculated by dividing the number of shared unique clonotypes by the size of the smaller repertoire. Repertoire richness was assessed with RTK rarefaction, the Chao1 estimator, and Recon v2.1 estimates of unobserved clonotypes. OLGA was used to compute generation probabilities for all TCRbeta clonotypes that the gDNA method yielded from several donors. TCRdb provides this immuneACCESS table in a form limited to in-frame rearrangements. Some clones are lacking; in checked studies, under half of them reflect an unresolved V gene, and why the rest are absent is not known. That table furnishes V, J and clone size, whereas the DNA furnished D and trimming. For this sample there are around 1.4 million clones; 97% to 99% appear just once. The top ten hold roughly 0.36% of the sample.

Healthy HIV-negative adults with no recently reported acute infections or vaccinations were included as donors. Only Caucasian adults living in Nashville, Tennessee, USA were represented among the donors. CD4+ T cells were enriched by magnetic negative selection; naive cells were then positively selected on CD45RA, and the negative fraction formed the memory subset. Blood was obtained by leukapheresis, after which PBMCs were separated by Ficoll-Histopaque density gradient centrifugation and cryopreserved in liquid nitrogen vapor phase. Analytical flow cytometry was used to check the purity and quantity of every magnetically sorted T cell population. Each sorted fraction had its genomic DNA isolated and then quantified by UV absorbance on a Nanodrop 2000c.

In this chain, TRBV9 is recombined with TRBJ1-1, and possibly TRBD1, on 5 matching bases. The receptor was derived from a man aged 25 to 40 in good health. Sample: naive CD4+ T cells sorted from blood. The intended sense of this specimen's cell subset or site label: CD45RA+ positively selected. Read as DNA, the sequence is TGTGCCAGCAGCGTAGTAGGGGACCCTGAAGCTTTCTTT. This encodes CASSVVGDPEAFF.